This T cell receptor (beta chain) was captured by sequencing in a study of PD-L1 blockade in urothelial cancer. J was trimmed by 4 bases and V by 4 bases; bases with no gene match: 6. Germline V lookup: CDR1 MNHNS, CDR2 SASEGT. The CDR3 runs 15 residues. Clones were read by immunoSEQ multiplex PCR, and TCRdb kept only the in-frame ones, dropping some. This sample carries some 60,000 clones, around 83% of them seen once, and the ten largest clones take 2.5% to 3.5%. Sequences were derived from PBMCs, sampled around atezolizumab (anti-PD-L1) treatment. The V and J genes are TRBV6-1 and TRBJ1-3; 8 bases fit TRBD1. This receptor was taken from a man aged 50-59 years with urothelial cancer. The CDR3 DNA reads as TGTGCCAGCAGTGCCCGGACAGGGTCCGGAAACACCATATATTTT. It encodes CASSARTGSGNTIYF.